The source of this T cell receptor (beta chain) is a study of early T cells in non-severe SARS-CoV-2 infection. As for the study in general: Chains stayed unpaired after sequencing of bulk RNA from unsorted whole blood. Study conclusions and caveats: Matching with VDJdb favored anti-spike CD8 responses (missing private and CD4 specificities).

Details on this clonotype: Its matching antigen is unknown.

This CDR3 spans 14 amino acids. In germline, CDR1 is SEHNR, CDR2 FQNEAQ (reference sequence). V lost 2 bases, J lost 4 bases, and 9 bases lay in between. Unique molecular identifier tags were affixed to discrete cDNA molecules. TCRdb itself ran the 5' RACE reads through MiXCR, one entry per CDR3 protein. The table lists approximately 81,000 distinct CDR3 sequences, around 15% of them singletons. The receptor comes from an adult who was a healthcare worker with PCR-confirmed SARS-CoV-2 infection or an uninfected control (not recorded which). The chain recombines TRBV7-9 with TRBJ2-1, with D tentatively TRBD2 (5 bases). The sample comprised whole blood. The CDR3 bases are TGTGCCAGCAGCTTACTAGGCGGGTACAATGAGCAGTTCTTC. Its translation: CASSLLGGYNEQFF.